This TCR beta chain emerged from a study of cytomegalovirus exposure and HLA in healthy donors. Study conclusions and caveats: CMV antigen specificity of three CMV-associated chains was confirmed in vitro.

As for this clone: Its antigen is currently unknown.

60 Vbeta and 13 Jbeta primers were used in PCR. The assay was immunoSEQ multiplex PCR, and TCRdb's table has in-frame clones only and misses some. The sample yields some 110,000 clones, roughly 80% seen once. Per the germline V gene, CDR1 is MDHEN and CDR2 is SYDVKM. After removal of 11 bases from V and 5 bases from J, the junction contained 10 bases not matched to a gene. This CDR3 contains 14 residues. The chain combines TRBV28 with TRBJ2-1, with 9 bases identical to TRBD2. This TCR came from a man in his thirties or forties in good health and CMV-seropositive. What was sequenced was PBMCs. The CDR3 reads CASGFSGGDNEQFF. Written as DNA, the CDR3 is TGTGCCTCGGGATTTAGCGGGGGAGACAATGAGCAGTTCTTC. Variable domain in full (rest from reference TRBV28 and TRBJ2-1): DVKVTQSSRYLVKRTGEKVFLECVQDMDHENMFWYRQDPGLGLRLIYFSYDVKMKEKGDIPEGYSVSREKKERFSLILESASTNQTSMYLCASGFSGGDNEQFFGPGTRLTVL.